The 20 T cell receptor beta chains below all came from one sample that was sequenced in a study of blood T cell repertoires in COVID-19. The method was immunoSEQ multiplex PCR; TCRdb's version includes in-frame clones alone and lacks a portion of them. The sample yields about 310,000 clones, roughly 90% seen once. Source material: peripheral blood. These receptors were obtained from a woman aged 30 to 39 with COVID-19, enrolled during active disease.

This clone has just one count. The V gene is TRBV7-8, the J gene TRBJ1-5; 9 nucleotides line up with TRBD1. This CDR3 has 18 amino acids. J was trimmed by 0 bases and V by 0 bases; bases with no gene match: 6. Germline V CDR1 and CDR2: SGHVS, FQNEAQ. CDR3 DNA sequence: TGTGCCAGCAGCTTAGCGATTAACAGGGGGCCTAGCAATCAGCCCCAGCATTTT. It yields the protein CASSLAINRGPSNQPQHF.

The gene calls are TRBV30 and TRBJ1-1, with D hard to call. V was shortened by 1 base and J by 5 bases, with 11 bases between the two germline ends. CDR3 size: 13 residues. Germline V gene data show CDR1 as GTSNPN and CDR2 as SVGIG (reference sequence). For the CDR3, the DNA is TGTGCCTGGAGTGCCGACCGGAGTACTGAAGCTTTCTTT. Translated: CAWSADRSTEAFF. Combining the CDR3 with reference TRBV30 and TRBJ1-1 gives the whole variable domain SQTIHQWPATLVQPVGSPLSLECTVEGTSNPNLYWYRQAAGRGLQLLFYSVGIGQISSEVPQNLSASRPQDRQFILSSKKLLLSDSGFYLCAWSADRSTEAFFGQGTRLTVV.

This chain uses TRBV7-9 with TRBJ2-5; TRBD1 matches at 11 bases. This CDR3 contains 16 residues. With V trimmed by 5 bases and J by 2 bases, 7 bases remained unmatched. Germline CDR1 is SEHNR and CDR2 is FQNEAQ (reference sequence). The CDR3 loop is CASSSRGQGAQETQYF. The DNA for the CDR3 is TGTGCCAGCAGCAGTAGAGGACAGGGGGCACAAGAGACCCAGTACTTC.

The V and J genes are TRBV3-1 (or the pseudogene TRBV3-2) and TRBJ1-1; TRBD1 might be the D (5 bases). Germline V CDR1 and CDR2: LGHDT, YNNKEL (reference sequence). The ends were cut back, 4 bases at V and 7 bases at J, with 13 bases in the middle. The CDR3 length is 13 residues. CDR3 DNA: TGTGCCAGCAGCCGAGTCAGGGAAGGTGAAGCTTTCTTT. Amino acid sequence: CASSRVREGEAFF.

The chain carries TRBV6-2 or TRBV6-3 and TRBJ2-1; 10 bases align to TRBD2. This CDR3 is built from 15 residues. Germline V gene data show CDR1 as MNHEY and CDR2 as SVGEGT. The V segment lost 5 bases and the J segment 8 bases; nucleotides outside the gene matches: 9. CDR3 amino acids: CASSKSSGRGDEQFF. CDR3 DNA: TGTGCCAGCAGTAAATCTAGCGGGAGAGGCGATGAGCAGTTCTTC.

The rearrangement uses TRBV10-3 and TRBJ2-7, with 8 bases lining up with TRBD1. Per germline, CDR1 ENHRY and CDR2 SYGVKD. The length of the CDR3 is 15 residues. V was clipped by 3 bases and J by 2 bases; unmatched bases: 6. CDR3 sequence reads: CAISEGRTGPYEQYF. The CDR3 DNA reads TGTGCCATCAGTGAAGGACGGACAGGGCCCTACGAGCAGTACTTC.

This rearrangement joins TRBV10-3 to TRBJ2-7; D is undetermined. CDR1 ENHRY and CDR2 SYGVKD come from the germline V gene. Deletions cut 0 bases from V and 2 bases from J, with 11 bases between. The CDR3 runs to 15 residues. The CDR3 is CAISESAATPYEQYF. The DNA of the CDR3 is TGTGCCATCAGTGAGTCGGCAGCGACCCCCTACGAGCAGTACTTC.

This clone was counted between two and nine times. The rearrangement uses TRBV2 and TRBJ2-5; D is perhaps TRBD2 (6 bases). CDR1 is SNHLY, CDR2 FYNNEI, per germline. The CDR3 is 14 amino acids. V lost 7 bases and J lost 4, with 16 bases in between. Written as DNA, the CDR3 is TGTGCCAGCACCGAAAGGAGGGCGGGAGAGACCCAGTACTTC. This sequence encodes CASTERRAGETQYF.

This clone was seen only once. The gene calls are TRBV27 and TRBJ1-2; D call uncertain. V was trimmed by 5 bases and J by 5 bases, leaving 12 bases between them. CDR1 is MNHEY and CDR2 is SMNVEV in the germline V gene (reference sequence). This CDR3 contains 13 residues. The CDR3 region has the DNA TGTGCCAGCAGTGGCACCGCGGGTTATGGCTACACCTTC. Encoded protein: CASSGTAGYGYTF.

With respect to this clone: This CDR3 is also generated by other DNA sequences in the sample. CDR3 sequence (DNA): TGTGCCAGCAGCCAAGGAGGGTACGAGCAGTACTTC. Translation gives CASSQGGYEQYF. V is TRBV3-1 (or the pseudogene TRBV3-2) and J is TRBJ2-7, with D possibly matching TRBD2 (5 bases). The germline V gene encodes CDR1 LGHDT and CDR2 YNNKEL (reference sequence). The CDR3 extends over 12 amino acids. V lost 1 base and J 4 bases, leaving 5 bases between the germline ends.

This clone was observed a single time. The chain couples TRBV28 to TRBJ2-2; maybe TRBD1 (6 bases). Germline V gene sequence: CDR1 MDHEN, CDR2 SYDVKM. V dropped 5 bases and J dropped 2 bases, with 15 bases sitting between them. This CDR3 has 16 amino acids. The DNA for the CDR3 is TGTGCCAGCAGTCCGCGGCAGGGGTCCAACACCGGGGAGCTGTTTTTT. Its translation is CASSPRQGSNTGELFF.

V is TRBV3-1 (or the pseudogene TRBV3-2) and J is TRBJ2-3; a possible D gene is TRBD1 (5 bases). Germline V gene lookup returns CDR1 LGHDT and CDR2 YNNKEL (reference sequence). The CDR3 runs 17 residues. V lost 0 bases and J 0 bases, leaving 13 bases between the germline ends. In DNA form, the CDR3 reads TGTGCCAGCAGCCAAGAGGTAGGGGCCGATAGCACAGATACGCAGTATTTT. Protein: CASSQEVGADSTDTQYF.

This clone has a single count. V gene TRBV29-1 combines with J gene TRBJ1-4; the match to TRBD1 covers 8 bases. The trim removed 4 bases at V and 0 bases at J, leaving 1 base unmatched. Looked up from germline, CDR1 is SQVTM and CDR2 is ANQGSEA. The CDR3 length is 14 residues. The chain's CDR3 is CSVGQGSTNEKLFF. CDR3 nucleotides: TGCAGCGTTGGACAGGGGTCAACTAATGAAAAACTGTTTTTT. The variable domain in full, with the rest retrieved from reference TRBV29-1 and TRBJ1-4, is SAVISQKPSRDICQRGTSLTIQCQVDSQVTMMFWYRQQPGQSLTLIATANQGSEATYESGFVIDKFPISRPNLTFSTLTVSNMSPEDSSIYLCSVGQGSTNEKLFFGSGTQLSVL.

J is TRBJ2-1 and V is TRBV5-1; 9 bases are shared with TRBD1. V lost 5 bases, J lost 4 bases, and 10 bases stayed unmatched. CDR1 and CDR2 from the germline V gene are SGHRS and YFSETQ. The CDR3 totals 16 residues. The CDR3 DNA is TGCGCCAGCAGGCCAGGGACAGGGAGACTATACAATGAGCAGTTCTTC. It encodes CASRPGTGRLYNEQFF.

V is TRBV2 and J is TRBJ1-1; D possibly corresponds to TRBD1 (5 bases). This CDR3 contains 15 residues. CDR1 is SNHLY and CDR2 is FYNNEI in the germline V gene. The germline V and J ends were trimmed by 4 bases and 3 bases, with 15 bases remaining between them. DNA of the CDR3: TGTGCCAGCAGTGCACTATTCGGGGGTGACACTGAAGCTTTCTTT. This codes for CASSALFGGDTEAFF.

V usage is TRBV19 and J usage is TRBJ1-2, with no clear D. The CDR3 has 15 residues. Trimming took 2 bases from V and 7 from J, leaving 17 bases between them. The germline gives CDR1 LNHDA, CDR2 SQIVND (reference sequence). CDR3 nucleotide sequence: TGTGCCAGTAGTATACGAGAGGGAGGCTCGGTTGGCTACACCTTC. Protein: CASSIREGGSVGYTF.

The table lists this clone with a count of one. This rearrangement joins TRBV27 to TRBJ2-3, with TRBD2 matching 7 bases. The J segment lost 0 bases and the V segment lost 6 bases, leaving 6 bases of the junction unmatched. CDR1 and CDR2 from the germline V gene are MNHEY and SMNVEV (reference sequence). The CDR3 is 15 residues long. The CDR3 bases are TGTGCCAGCAGGATAGCGGGCGGGAGCACAGATACGCAGTATTTT. It specifies CASRIAGGSTDTQYF.

The gene calls are TRBV5-1 and TRBJ2-5; D may be TRBD1 (6 bases). The CDR3 consists of 16 residues. Germline lookup yields CDR1 SGHRS and CDR2 YFSETQ. The V and J ends lost 0 bases and 3 bases respectively, with 15 bases between them. The chain's CDR3 is CASSLAGAGREETQYF. The CDR3 nucleotides are TGCGCCAGCAGCTTGGCAGGGGCCGGACGGGAAGAGACCCAGTACTTC.

This chain uses TRBV7-9 with TRBJ1-1; D is possibly TRBD1 (6 bases). The CDR3 contains 12 residues. Germline loops: CDR1 SEHNR, CDR2 FQNEAQ (reference sequence). With 5 bases removed from V and 10 bases from J, the gap between germline ends came to 14 bases. CDR3 residues: CASSPGVPAAFF. The CDR3 region has the DNA TGTGCCAGCAGCCCAGGGGTACCTGCAGCTTTCTTT.

This clone was observed a handful of times. The V call is TRBV5-1, the J call TRBJ1-2; 12 bases fit TRBD1. V lost 0 bases and J lost 8; bases outside the gene matches: 5. This CDR3 comprises 15 residues. Germline-derived CDR1 and CDR2 are SGHRS and YFSETQ. CDR3 loop: CASSLAGTGGEGYTF. For the CDR3, the DNA is TGCGCCAGCAGCTTGGCCGGGACAGGGGGCGAAGGCTACACCTTC.